This T cell receptor (beta chain) was sequenced during a study of T cell changes during pregnancy in multiple sclerosis. Clones were sequenced by immunoSEQ multiplex PCR, and TCRdb holds only the in-frame ones, with some missing. The sample yields around 28,000 clones, 90% seen once. The CDR3 length is 15 residues. The germline V gene has CDR1 LGHNA and CDR2 YSLEER. V lost 2 bases and J lost 2, with 13 bases in between. The sequence was obtained from a female donor with multiple sclerosis, enrolled in a pregnancy study. This specimen consisted of CD8+ T cells from peripheral blood mononuclear cells, obtained in the second trimester of pregnancy. This sequence joins TRBV4-3 and TRBJ2-7; the D is unclear. CDR3 amino acids: CASSQIAYSTYEQYF. The CDR3 nucleotides read TGCGCCAGCAGCCAAATCGCCTACAGTACCTACGAGCAGTACTTC.